The next 3 T cell receptor beta chains were all read from a single sample in a study of blood T cell repertoires in COVID-19. The repertoire was sequenced with immunoSEQ multiplex PCR; TCRdb's copy has only in-frame clones and lacks some. The repertoire holds 50,000 or so clones, just over 85% seen once, with around 28% in the top ten. The sequenced material came from peripheral blood. The receptors derive from a human donor in a cohort sampled during active COVID-19.

DNA for the CDR3: TGTGCCAGCACCGCTAGCGGGATCTCAGATACGCAGTATTTT. This codes for CASTASGISDTQYF. This sequence joins TRBV3-1 (or the pseudogene TRBV3-2) and TRBJ2-3, with 9 bases fitting TRBD2. Germline V gene sequence: CDR1 LGHDT, CDR2 YNNKEL (reference sequence). The V and J ends lost 7 bases and 4 bases, in that order; junction bases with no gene match: 6. CDR3 size: 14 residues.

The gene calls are TRBV5-1 and TRBJ2-2; 10 bases match TRBD2. From germline, CDR1 is SGHRS and CDR2 YFSETQ. With 4 bases clipped from V and 4 bases from J, the junction kept 10 bases outside the gene matches. This CDR3 is built from 17 residues. The CDR3 region has the DNA TGCGCCAGCAGCACCTTGGGTAGCGGGAGGAGCACCGGGGAGCTGTTTTTT. This gives the protein CASSTLGSGRSTGELFF.

The genes are TRBV6-5 and TRBJ1-2, with D maybe TRBD1 (6 bases). The V gene's germline CDR1 is MNHEY and CDR2 SVGAGI. Trimming stripped 4 bases from V and 2 bases from J, with 11 bases between. The CDR3 covers 14 residues. CDR3 sequence (DNA): TGTGCCAGCAGTTCTTCTGGACAGAACTATGGCTACACCTTC. This gives the protein CASSSSGQNYGYTF.